A single sample is the source of the 26 T cell receptor beta chains below, sequenced in a study of blood T cells in healthy people across ages. Together with a sample-barcoded 5' primer, a J-beta primer mix was included in a second PCR lasting about 7 to 11 cycles. A single record per CDR3 protein comes from TCRdb applying MiXCR to the 5' RACE reads. The table lists some 760,000 distinct CDR3 sequences, roughly 25% of them singletons, with under 4.5% in the top ten. These data are also associated with another study on T cells of mothers and their children.

The sequenced sample consisted of blood. Every receptor here comes from a boy under 18 in good health.

The rearrangement joins TRBV12-3 or TRBV12-4 to TRBJ2-3, with D perhaps being TRBD1 or TRBD2 (5 bases each). The CDR3 consists of 18 residues. Trimming took off 2 bases at V and 0 bases at J, with 18 bases between the two ends. The CDR3 here is CASSLRGAADTSTDTQYF. The CDR3 DNA sequence: TGTGCCAGCAGTTTAAGGGGAGCGGCGGACACTAGCACAGATACGCAGTATTTT.

This clonotype was picked up a small number of times. The rearrangement links TRBV20-1 to TRBJ2-5; D remains unclear. This CDR3 is 13 amino acids long. V was cut by 5 bases and J by 2 bases, with 12 bases left in between. Germline loops: CDR1 DFQATT, CDR2 SNEGSKA (reference sequence). The CDR3 sequence is CSAADLLQETQYF. CDR3 coding DNA: TGCAGTGCTGCAGATCTCCTACAAGAGACCCAGTACTTC.

This clonotype has a handful of counts. The V gene is TRBV7-9, the J gene TRBJ2-3; D gene unclear. Looked up from germline, CDR1 is SEHNR and CDR2 is FQNEAQ (reference sequence). The CDR3 spans 16 residues. V shed 5 bases and J shed 7 bases, with 22 bases lying between them. CDR3 bases: TGTGCCAGCAGCCCGGGCTGGCTTATGCATTGGCATACGCAGTATTTT. Translating gives CASSPGWLMHWHTQYF.

The V call is TRBV20-1, the J call TRBJ2-1; D not resolved. V was trimmed by 6 bases and J by 4 bases, leaving 16 bases between them. The CDR3 runs 14 residues. The germline V gene has CDR1 DFQATT and CDR2 SNEGSKA (reference sequence). CDR3 region: CSAPTPRGYNEQFF. The CDR3 nucleotides are TGCAGTGCCCCCACTCCCCGCGGTTACAATGAGCAGTTCTTC.

This clonotype appeared a few times. The chain has TRBV10-3 and TRBJ1-6; possible D gene TRBD1, 6 bases. Germline CDR1 ENHRY, CDR2 SYGVKD. This CDR3 has 16 amino acids. The ends were cut back, 0 bases at V and 8 bases at J, with 14 bases in the middle. CDR3 nucleotides: TGTGCCATCAGTGAGTCTGGGGGGCGCGGTCATTCACCCCTCCACTTT. Protein product: CAISESGGRGHSPLHF.

A few counts support this clonotype. The chain uses TRBV29-1 and TRBJ2-2; D is perhaps TRBD1 (5 bases). Germline CDR1 is SQVTM and CDR2 is ANQGSEA. V shed 0 bases and J shed 1 base, with 9 bases lying between them. This CDR3 is 15 amino acids long. For the CDR3, the DNA is TGCAGCGTTGAAGATTTGCAGGGGAACACCGGGGAGCTGTTTTTT. Amino acid sequence: CSVEDLQGNTGELFF.

The V gene is TRBV29-1, the J gene TRBJ1-2; 10 positions agree with TRBD1. Germline V lookup: CDR1 SQVTM, CDR2 ANQGSEA. This CDR3 is 12 amino acids long. Trimming removed 4 bases from V and 6 bases from J; junction bases left unmatched: 2. CDR3 in amino acids: CSVGDRGDGYTF. DNA of the CDR3: TGCAGCGTTGGGGACAGGGGTGATGGCTACACCTTC.

The gene calls are TRBV28 and TRBJ1-1; D unclear. The CDR3 runs 11 residues. V shed 6 bases and J shed 7 bases, with 9 bases lying between them. From germline, CDR1 is MDHEN and CDR2 SYDVKM. CDR3 protein: CASSRRDEAFF. The CDR3 DNA reads as TGTGCCAGCAGCCGCCGAGATGAAGCTTTCTTT. Looking up the rest from reference TRBV28 and TRBJ1-1 gives the full variable domain: DVKVTQSSRYLVKRTGEKVFLECVQDMDHENMFWYRQDPGLGLRLIYFSYDVKMKEKGDIPEGYSVSREKKERFSLILESASTNQTSMYLCASSRRDEAFFGQGTRLTVV.

The CDR3 region has the DNA TGTGCCAGCAGCGTAGGTTCGGGGGGTGACATTCAGTACTTC. Translation: CASSVGSGGDIQYF. V and J are TRBV9 and TRBJ2-4; 7 bases align to TRBD2. In germline, CDR1 is SGDLS, CDR2 YYNGEE. The CDR3 sequence is 14 residues long. V lost 0 bases and J lost 8; bases outside the gene matches: 5.

This clonotype was observed a handful of times. This CDR3 is CASSYSEAPYREQYF. The CDR3 DNA is TGTGCCAGCAGTTACTCGGAAGCCCCTTATCGCGAGCAGTACTTC. This chain connects TRBV6-6 to TRBJ2-7; D unclear. V dropped 0 bases and J dropped 6 bases, with 15 bases sitting between them. Germline CDR1 MNHNY, CDR2 SVGAGI (reference sequence). The CDR3 is 15 amino acids.

This clonotype has more than one count but fewer than ten. The genes are TRBV3-1 and TRBJ1-1; tentatively, D is TRBD1 (6 bases). The CDR3 contains 16 residues. From germline, CDR1 is LGHDT and CDR2 YNNKEL (reference sequence). Trimming removed 0 bases from V and 1 base from J, with 12 bases in between. This chain's CDR3 is CASSQERIGGNTEAFF. The CDR3 DNA reads TGTGCCAGCAGCCAAGAGCGTATAGGGGGGAACACTGAAGCTTTCTTT.

This clonotype was recorded a few times. This rearrangement joins TRBV4-3 to TRBJ2-1; 11 nucleotides line up with TRBD2. V was pared by 1 base and J by 5 bases, with 4 bases of the junction left unmatched. The germline gives CDR1 LGHNA, CDR2 YSLEER. The CDR3 covers 16 residues. The CDR3 is CASSQALAGVDNEQFF. The CDR3 region has the DNA TGCGCCAGCAGCCAAGCACTAGCGGGGGTGGACAATGAGCAGTTCTTC.

In this sample, this clonotype turned up a few times. V gene TRBV7-2 combines with J gene TRBJ2-7; 11 nucleotides line up with TRBD2. J gave up 6 bases and V 5 bases, and 12 bases lay outside the gene matches. Germline loops: CDR1 SGHTA, CDR2 FQGNSA. This CDR3 has 16 residues. The DNA of the CDR3 is TGTGCCAGCAGCCCCCATCCACTAGCGGGAGATCCCGAGCAGTACTTC. It codes for CASSPHPLAGDPEQYF.

In this sample, this clonotype turned up a few times. The chain employs TRBV7-9 and TRBJ1-1; TRBD1 might be the D (5 bases). This CDR3 comprises 15 residues. The V and J ends lost 5 bases and 4 bases respectively, with 17 bases between them. Germline V gene data show CDR1 as SEHNR and CDR2 as FQNEAQ (reference sequence). The CDR3 DNA reads as TGTGCCAGCAGCCCGAGGTCTAGGGGTAGCACTGAAGCTTTCTTT. Its protein is CASSPRSRGSTEAFF. The variable domain in full, completed from reference TRBV7-9 and TRBJ1-1, reads DTGVSQNPRHKITKRGQNVTFRCDPISEHNRLYWYRQTLGQGPEFLTYFQNEAQLEKSRLLSDRFSAERPKGSFSTLEIQRTEQGDSAMYLCASSPRSRGSTEAFFGQGTRLTVV.

There are a few counts of this clonotype. The chain recombines TRBV29-1 with TRBJ2-1; D gene unclear. The CDR3 is made up of 13 amino acids. V lost 4 bases and J 4 bases, leaving 11 bases between the germline ends. Germline CDR1 reads SQVTM; CDR2 reads ANQGSEA. DNA for the CDR3: TGCAGCGTTGGGGGAACCTTATACAATGAGCAGTTCTTC. This gives the protein CSVGGTLYNEQFF.

The chain has TRBV12-3 or TRBV12-4 and TRBJ2-3; 9 bases map to TRBD1. The junction had 10 bases not matched to a gene; V was cut back by 8 bases and J by 4 bases. This CDR3 is built from 15 residues. In DNA form, the CDR3 reads TGTGCCAGCGGCCCGGGACAGGGAAGGGCAGATACGCAGTATTTT. Translating it yields CASGPGQGRADTQYF.

In this sample, this clonotype turned up many times. V and J are TRBV27 and TRBJ2-7; TRBD2 matches at 7 bases. Germline CDR1 and CDR2: MNHEY and SMNVEV (reference sequence). J lost 2 bases, V lost 4 bases, and 2 bases had no gene match. CDR3 size: 13 residues. The CDR3 loop is CASSSGGTYEQYF. As DNA, the CDR3 is TGTGCCAGCAGTTCCGGGGGGACCTACGAGCAGTACTTC.

This clonotype was seen repeatedly, ten times or more. The CDR3 is CASSLGGRGYEQYF. Here the CDR3 DNA reads TGTGCCAGCAGTTTAGGTGGGAGAGGCTACGAGCAGTACTTC. V and J are TRBV28 and TRBJ2-7; a weak D match, TRBD2 (5 bases). Deletions cut 2 bases from V and 3 bases from J, with 11 bases between. Per germline, CDR1 MDHEN and CDR2 SYDVKM. This CDR3 has 14 amino acids.

This sequence joins TRBV7-2 and TRBJ1-1; 9 bases agree with TRBD1. Per the germline V gene, CDR1 is SGHTA and CDR2 is FQGNSA. The CDR3 has 14 residues. J was trimmed by 11 bases and V by 4 bases; bases with no gene match: 11. The CDR3 sequence: CASSSIQGAYGAFF. DNA of the CDR3: TGTGCCAGCAGCTCAATACAGGGGGCGTACGGGGCTTTCTTT.

This clonotype came up many times. The chain is built from TRBV25-1 and TRBJ2-7; 8 bases line up with TRBD2. Unmatched junction bases numbered 4, after V lost 6 bases and J lost 3 bases. The germline V gene encodes CDR1 MGHDK and CDR2 SYGVNS. The CDR3 is 13 residues long. As DNA, the CDR3 is TGTGCCAGCAGCCCTAGCGGGCTCTACGAGCAGTACTTC. Protein sequence: CASSPSGLYEQYF.

This clonotype was counted a few times. The chain is built from TRBV6-1 and TRBJ2-7; either TRBD1 or TRBD2 may fit D (5 bases each). V dropped 0 bases and J dropped 2 bases, with 20 bases sitting between them. Looked up from germline, CDR1 is MNHNS and CDR2 is SASEGT. CDR3 size: 18 residues. CDR3: CASSEAGRGHGGTYEQYF. The CDR3 DNA is TGTGCCAGCAGTGAAGCAGGTCGGGGCCACGGCGGCACCTACGAGCAGTACTTC.

The sample holds a few counts of this clonotype. This chain joins TRBV7-2 and TRBJ1-2; D is unclear. V was trimmed by 6 bases and J by 5 bases, leaving 10 bases between them. Germline lookup yields CDR1 SGHTA and CDR2 FQGNSA. CDR3 length: 12 amino acids. CDR3 loop: CASRFVRYGYTF. The CDR3 DNA is TGTGCCAGCAGGTTCGTCCGATATGGCTACACCTTC.

This clonotype was detected ten times or more. The rearrangement links TRBV29-1 to TRBJ2-7, with 8 nucleotides matching TRBD1. The germline V gene has CDR1 SQVTM and CDR2 ANQGSEA. This CDR3 comprises 11 residues. J was trimmed by 6 bases and V by 6 bases; bases with no gene match: 4. CDR3 sequence: CSVTGGGEQYF. CDR3 sequence (DNA): TGCAGCGTCACAGGGGGAGGCGAGCAGTACTTC.

The rearrangement links TRBV20-1 to TRBJ2-7; 15 positions match TRBD2. This CDR3 contains 14 residues. Per germline, CDR1 DFQATT and CDR2 SNEGSKA (reference sequence). V was clipped by 5 bases and J by 6 bases; unmatched bases: 5. CDR3 sequence reads: CSADGLAGGREQYF. The CDR3 region has the DNA TGCAGTGCTGACGGACTAGCGGGAGGGCGCGAGCAGTACTTC.

The rearrangement uses TRBV5-4 and TRBJ2-7; perhaps TRBD2 as D (5 bases). The V gene lost 3 bases and the J gene lost 3 bases, with 13 bases spanning the gap. The CDR3 covers 14 residues. Germline V gives CDR1 SGHNT, CDR2 YYREEE (reference sequence). DNA for the CDR3: TGTGCCAGCAGCTCCCGGGGTTCCGACTACGAGCAGTACTTC. Translating it yields CASSSRGSDYEQYF.

The chain joins TRBV28 to TRBJ1-6; no clear D gene. The CDR3 totals 13 residues. V dropped 7 bases and J dropped 2 bases, with 6 bases sitting between them. Germline V gene lookup returns CDR1 MDHEN and CDR2 SYDVKM. For the CDR3, the DNA is TGTGCCAGCACTCCAACCTATAATTCACCCCTCCACTTT. Translated: CASTPTYNSPLHF.